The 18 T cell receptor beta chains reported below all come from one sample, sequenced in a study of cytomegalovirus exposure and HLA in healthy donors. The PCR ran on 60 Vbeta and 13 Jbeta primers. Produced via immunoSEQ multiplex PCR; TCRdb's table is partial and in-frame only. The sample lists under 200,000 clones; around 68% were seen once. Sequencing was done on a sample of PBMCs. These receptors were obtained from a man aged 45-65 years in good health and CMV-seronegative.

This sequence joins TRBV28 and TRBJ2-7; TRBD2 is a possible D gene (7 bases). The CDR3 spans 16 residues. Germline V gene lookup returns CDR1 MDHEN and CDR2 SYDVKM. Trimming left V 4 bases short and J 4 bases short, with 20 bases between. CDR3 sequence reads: CASSSTRTGRVYEQYF. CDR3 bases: TGTGCCAGCAGTTCAACTCGAACAGGGAGGGTATACGAGCAGTACTTC.

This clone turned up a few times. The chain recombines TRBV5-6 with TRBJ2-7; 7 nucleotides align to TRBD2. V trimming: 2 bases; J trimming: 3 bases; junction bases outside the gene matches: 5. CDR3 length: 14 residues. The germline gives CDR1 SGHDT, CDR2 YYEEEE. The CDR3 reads CASSFGGGNYEQYF. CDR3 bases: TGTGCCAGCAGCTTCGGCGGGGGAAACTACGAGCAGTACTTC.

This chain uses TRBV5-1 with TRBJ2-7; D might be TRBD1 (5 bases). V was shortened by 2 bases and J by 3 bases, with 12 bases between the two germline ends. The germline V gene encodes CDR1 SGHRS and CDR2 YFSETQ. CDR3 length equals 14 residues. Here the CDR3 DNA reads TGCGCCAGCAGCTTAGAGACAGTAAGCTACGAGCAGTACTTC. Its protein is CASSLETVSYEQYF.

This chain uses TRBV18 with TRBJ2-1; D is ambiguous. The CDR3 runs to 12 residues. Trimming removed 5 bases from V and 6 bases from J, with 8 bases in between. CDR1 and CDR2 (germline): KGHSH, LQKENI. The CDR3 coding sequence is TGTGCCAGCTCATCAGACATCAATGAGCAGTTCTTC. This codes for CASSSDINEQFF.

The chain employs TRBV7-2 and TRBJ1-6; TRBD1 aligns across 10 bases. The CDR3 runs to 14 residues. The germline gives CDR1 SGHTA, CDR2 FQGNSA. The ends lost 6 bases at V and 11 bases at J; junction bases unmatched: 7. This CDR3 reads CASRGQGRTAPLHF. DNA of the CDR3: TGTGCCAGCAGGGGACAGGGGCGAACGGCACCCCTCCACTTT.

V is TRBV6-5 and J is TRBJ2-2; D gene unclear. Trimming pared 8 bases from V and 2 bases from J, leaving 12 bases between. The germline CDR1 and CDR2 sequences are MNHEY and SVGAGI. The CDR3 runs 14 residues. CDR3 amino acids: CASGQADNTGELFF. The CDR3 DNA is TGTGCCAGCGGGCAGGCAGACAACACCGGGGAGCTGTTTTTT.

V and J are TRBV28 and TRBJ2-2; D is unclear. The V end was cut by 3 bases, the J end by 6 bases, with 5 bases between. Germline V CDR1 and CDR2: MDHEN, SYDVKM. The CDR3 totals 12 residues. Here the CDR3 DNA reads TGTGCCAGCAGTTTGCGATCCGGGGAGCTGTTTTTT. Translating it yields CASSLRSGELFF.

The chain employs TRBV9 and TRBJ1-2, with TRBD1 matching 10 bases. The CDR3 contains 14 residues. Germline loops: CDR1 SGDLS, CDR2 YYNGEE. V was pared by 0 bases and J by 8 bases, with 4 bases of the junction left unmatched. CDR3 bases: TGTGCCAGCAGCGTAGGACAGGGGGCGCAGGGCTACACCTTC. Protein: CASSVGQGAQGYTF.

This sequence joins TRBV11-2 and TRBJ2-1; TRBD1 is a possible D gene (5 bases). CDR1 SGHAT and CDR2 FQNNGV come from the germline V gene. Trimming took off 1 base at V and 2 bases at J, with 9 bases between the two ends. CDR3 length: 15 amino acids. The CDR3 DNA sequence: TGTGCCAGCAGCTTAGGGGCAGGGCCCTACAATGAGCAGTTCTTC. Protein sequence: CASSLGAGPYNEQFF.

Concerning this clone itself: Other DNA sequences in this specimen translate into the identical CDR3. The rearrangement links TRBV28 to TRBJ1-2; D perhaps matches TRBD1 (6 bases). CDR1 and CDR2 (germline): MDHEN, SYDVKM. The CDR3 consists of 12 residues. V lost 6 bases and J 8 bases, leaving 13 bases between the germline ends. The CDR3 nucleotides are TGTGCCAGCAGCCTCCGCCAGGGGGGCTACACCTTC. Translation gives CASSLRQGGYTF.

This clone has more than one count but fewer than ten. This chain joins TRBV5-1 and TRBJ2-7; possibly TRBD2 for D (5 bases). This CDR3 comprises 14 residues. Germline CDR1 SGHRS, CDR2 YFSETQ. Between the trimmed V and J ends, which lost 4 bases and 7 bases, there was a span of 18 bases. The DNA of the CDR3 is TGCGCCAGCAGCCAAAGCGGCGGGTCCTTTGAGCAGTACTTC. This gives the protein CASSQSGGSFEQYF.

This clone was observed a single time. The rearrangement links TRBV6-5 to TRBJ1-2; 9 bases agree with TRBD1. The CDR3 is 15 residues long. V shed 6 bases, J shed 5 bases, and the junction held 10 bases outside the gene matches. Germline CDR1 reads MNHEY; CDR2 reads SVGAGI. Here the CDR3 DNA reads TGTGCCAGCAGACGAGGGAGACAGGGGGTATATGGCTACACCTTC. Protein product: CASRRGRQGVYGYTF.

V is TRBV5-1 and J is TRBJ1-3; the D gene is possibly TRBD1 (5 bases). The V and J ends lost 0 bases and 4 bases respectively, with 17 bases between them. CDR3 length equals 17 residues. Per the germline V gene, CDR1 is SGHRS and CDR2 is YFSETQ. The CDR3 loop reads CASSLAPAGSMGNTIYF. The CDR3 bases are TGCGCCAGCAGCTTGGCCCCGGCAGGGTCCATGGGAAACACCATATATTTT.

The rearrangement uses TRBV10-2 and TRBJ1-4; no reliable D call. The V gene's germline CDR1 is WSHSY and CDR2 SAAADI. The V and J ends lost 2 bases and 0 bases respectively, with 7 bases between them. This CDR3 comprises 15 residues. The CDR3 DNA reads TGCGCCAGCAGTGAGGCAGGCGCAACTAATGAAAAACTGTTTTTT. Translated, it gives CASSEAGATNEKLFF.

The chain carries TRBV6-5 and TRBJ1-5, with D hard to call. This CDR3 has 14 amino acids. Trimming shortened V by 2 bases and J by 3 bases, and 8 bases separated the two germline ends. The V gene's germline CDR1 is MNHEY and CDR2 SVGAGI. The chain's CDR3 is CASSYRQVNQPQHF. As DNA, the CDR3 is TGTGCCAGCAGTTACCGGCAGGTCAATCAGCCCCAGCATTTT.

The CDR3, as DNA: TGCGCCAGCAGCCAAGCATCTCAACAGGGGGCAGGGCGTGCTTTCTTT. Amino acid sequence: CASSQASQQGAGRAFF. The chain combines TRBV4-1 with TRBJ1-1; 9 positions agree with TRBD1. This CDR3 is 16 amino acids long. Germline CDR1 and CDR2: MGHRA and YSYEKL. The V segment lost 1 base and the J segment 11 bases; nucleotides outside the gene matches: 14.

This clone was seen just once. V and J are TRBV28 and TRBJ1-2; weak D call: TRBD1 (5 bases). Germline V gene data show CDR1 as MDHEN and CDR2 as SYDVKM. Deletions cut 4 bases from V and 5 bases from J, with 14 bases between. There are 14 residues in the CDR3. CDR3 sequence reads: CASSSPGGWYGYTF. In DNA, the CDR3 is TGTGCCAGCAGTTCGCCGGGGGGGTGGTATGGCTACACCTTC.

The CDR3 region has the DNA TGTGCCAGCAGGGGACAGGGAGGAGAAAAACTGTTTTTT. It specifies CASRGQGGEKLFF. The genes are TRBV28 and TRBJ1-4; 9 bases are a match to TRBD1. The CDR3 contains 13 residues. Germline CDR1 reads MDHEN; CDR2 reads SYDVKM. V shed 6 bases, J shed 8 bases, and the junction held 4 bases outside the gene matches. The variable domain in full, with the rest retrieved from reference TRBV28 and TRBJ1-4, is DVKVTQSSRYLVKRTGEKVFLECVQDMDHENMFWYRQDPGLGLRLIYFSYDVKMKEKGDIPEGYSVSREKKERFSLILESASTNQTSMYLCASRGQGGEKLFFGSGTQLSVL.